One sample yielded the 23 T cell receptor beta chains listed below, sequenced in a study of T cell changes during pregnancy in multiple sclerosis. Assay used: immunoSEQ multiplex PCR; TCRdb lists only in-frame clones, some missing. The data show roughly 80,000 clones, roughly 94% seen once. The source material was peripheral blood, sampled before pregnancy. These receptors all stem from a female donor with multiple sclerosis, enrolled in a pregnancy study.

The chain joins TRBV7-9 to TRBJ2-1; 8 bases match TRBD1. The CDR3 sequence is 14 residues long. Germline V gene lookup returns CDR1 SEHNR and CDR2 FQNEAQ (reference sequence). The ends lost 6 bases at V and 8 bases at J; junction bases unmatched: 9. Here the CDR3 reads CASSQRQGLYEQFF. The DNA of the CDR3 is TGTGCCAGCAGTCAAAGACAGGGGTTGTATGAGCAGTTCTTC.

The rearrangement links TRBV7-2 to TRBJ2-1, with 9 bases aligning to TRBD2. The V gene end was trimmed by 1 base and the J gene end by 1 base; junction bases not matched to a gene: 2. The CDR3 has 16 residues. The germline V gene has CDR1 SGHTA and CDR2 FQGNSA. The chain's CDR3 is CASSLEAGGSYNEQFF. The CDR3 DNA sequence: TGTGCCAGCAGCTTAGAAGCGGGAGGATCCTACAATGAGCAGTTCTTC.

The CDR3 is CASSLGGRGNEQFF. The CDR3 DNA reads as TGTGCCAGCAGCTTAGGGGGACGGGGCAATGAGCAGTTCTTC. The chain has TRBV5-4 and TRBJ2-1; D might be TRBD1 (6 bases). Trimming cost V 2 bases and J 6 bases, with 12 bases left between them. Germline CDR1 reads SGHNT; CDR2 reads YYREEE (reference sequence). This CDR3 contains 14 residues. Complete variable domain (other parts from reference TRBV5-4 and TRBJ2-1): ETGVTQSPTHLIKTRGQQVTLRCSSQSGHNTVSWYQQALGQGPQFIFQYYREEENGRGNFPPRFSGLQFPNYSSELNVNALELDDSALYLCASSLGGRGNEQFFGPGTRLTVL.

The table lists this clone with a few counts. The chain is built from TRBV30 and TRBJ1-5; tentatively, D is TRBD1 (6 bases). The CDR3 is 14 residues long. From germline, CDR1 is GTSNPN and CDR2 SVGIG (reference sequence). The V gene lost 2 bases and the J gene lost 5 bases, with 13 bases spanning the gap. CDR3 amino acids: CAWSQGLGDQPQHF. CDR3 sequence (DNA): TGTGCCTGGAGTCAGGGGTTGGGCGATCAGCCCCAGCATTTT. Complete variable domain (other parts from reference TRBV30 and TRBJ1-5): SQTIHQWPATLVQPVGSPLSLECTVEGTSNPNLYWYRQAAGRGLQLLFYSVGIGQISSEVPQNLSASRPQDRQFILSSKKLLLSDSGFYLCAWSQGLGDQPQHFGDGTRLSIL.

The gene calls are TRBV28 and TRBJ2-2, with TRBD2 matching 9 bases. Germline V gene lookup returns CDR1 MDHEN and CDR2 SYDVKM. V dropped 1 base and J dropped 5; count of bases not matched to a gene: 5. There are 16 residues in the CDR3. The CDR3, as DNA: TGTGCCAGCAGTTTATTTTTTAGCGGGGGAACCGGGGAGCTGTTTTTT. This codes for CASSLFFSGGTGELFF.

CDR3 region: CASSPNTGELFF. In DNA, the CDR3 is TGTGCCAGCAGCCCAAACACCGGGGAGCTGTTTTTT. The chain links TRBV27 to TRBJ2-2; no clear D. CDR1 is MNHEY and CDR2 is SMNVEV in the germline V gene (reference sequence). The ends were cut back, 6 bases at V and 2 bases at J, with 4 bases in the middle. The CDR3 consists of 12 residues.

V and J are TRBV7-6 and TRBJ2-5; TRBD2 agrees at 8 bases. After removal of 3 bases from V and 4 bases from J, the junction contained 4 bases not matched to a gene. CDR3 length: 14 residues. Germline V gene sequence: CDR1 SGHVS, CDR2 FNYEAQ. The CDR3, as DNA: TGTGCCAGCAGCTTGAGCGGGAGCTCAGAGACCCAGTACTTC. Protein: CASSLSGSSETQYF.

The chain joins TRBV19 to TRBJ1-2; TRBD1 is a possible D gene (6 bases). Germline V gene sequence: CDR1 LNHDA, CDR2 SQIVND (reference sequence). Trimming left V 6 bases short and J 1 base short, with 15 bases between. CDR3 length: 15 amino acids. The CDR3 spells CASSWSRGHNYGYTF. The CDR3 coding sequence is TGTGCCAGTAGCTGGAGCAGGGGCCATAACTATGGCTACACCTTC.

The chain recombines TRBV5-6 with TRBJ1-5; D is perhaps TRBD1 (5 bases). This CDR3 contains 16 residues. Germline CDR1 is SGHDT and CDR2 is YYEEEE. Trimming cost V 0 bases and J 1 base, with 11 bases left between them. This CDR3 is CASSLAGRASNQPQHF. The CDR3 region has the DNA TGTGCCAGCAGCTTGGCGGGCAGGGCGAGCAATCAGCCCCAGCATTTT. Combining the CDR3 with reference TRBV5-6 and TRBJ1-5 gives the whole variable domain DAGVTQSPTHLIKTRGQQVTLRCSPKSGHDTVSWYQQALGQGPQFIFQYYEEEERQRGNFPDRFSGHQFPNYSSELNVNALLLGDSALYLCASSLAGRASNQPQHFGDGTRLSIL.

V gene TRBV19 combines with J gene TRBJ2-1, with 8 positions matching TRBD2. With V trimmed by 1 base and J by 2 bases, 4 bases remained unmatched. This CDR3 is built from 16 residues. Germline CDR1 LNHDA, CDR2 SQIVND (reference sequence). The CDR3 region has the DNA TGTGCCAGTAGTATAGGGGGAGCGGGAGCCTACAATGAGCAGTTCTTC. Its translation is CASSIGGAGAYNEQFF.

The chain uses TRBV7-8 and TRBJ1-2; TRBD1 matches 8 bases. The CDR3 sequence is 15 residues long. The trim removed 0 bases at V and 4 bases at J, leaving 4 bases unmatched. Germline-derived CDR1 and CDR2 are SGHVS and FQNEAQ. DNA of the CDR3: TGTGCCAGCAGCTTAGCACAGGGGGTTGGCTATGGCTACACCTTC. This encodes CASSLAQGVGYGYTF. Looking up the rest from reference TRBV7-8 and TRBJ1-2 gives the full variable domain: GAGVSQSPRYKVAKRGQDVALRCDPISGHVSLFWYQQALGQGPEFLTYFQNEAQLDKSGLPSDRFFAERPEGSVSTLKIQRTQQEDSAVYLCASSLAQGVGYGYTFGSGTRLTVV.

The chain combines TRBV28 with TRBJ2-5; TRBD2 aligns across 8 bases. Unmatched junction bases numbered 9, after V lost 7 bases and J lost 5 bases. Looked up from germline, CDR1 is MDHEN and CDR2 is SYDVKM. This CDR3 spans 14 amino acids. CDR3 in DNA: TGTGCCAGCAATCCTAGCGGGTCGGAGGAGACCCAGTACTTC. As protein: CASNPSGSEETQYF.

The CDR3 reads CASSHPGEVGTSTIEQFF. CDR3 nucleotide sequence: TGTGCCAGCAGCCACCCCGGAGAGGTCGGGACTAGCACAATTGAGCAGTTCTTC. The chain combines TRBV14 with TRBJ2-1, with 9 bases aligning to TRBD2. CDR1 is SGHDN and CDR2 is FVKESK in the germline V gene. The V gene end was trimmed by 3 bases and the J gene end by 9 bases; junction bases not matched to a gene: 18. The CDR3 is 18 amino acids.

The chain has TRBV28 and TRBJ2-3; 8 nucleotides agree with TRBD1. Looked up from germline, CDR1 is MDHEN and CDR2 is SYDVKM. Unmatched junction bases numbered 6, after V lost 5 bases and J lost 2 bases. The CDR3 length is 15 residues. CDR3 in DNA: TGTGCCAGCAGTGCGACAGGGGATGTCACAGATACGCAGTATTTT. Translated, it gives CASSATGDVTDTQYF.

The rearrangement uses TRBV28 and TRBJ1-2; maybe TRBD1 (6 bases). Germline V gene sequence: CDR1 MDHEN, CDR2 SYDVKM. V was trimmed by 5 bases and J by 2 bases, leaving 9 bases between them. CDR3 size: 13 residues. The CDR3 loop reads CASSQDRNYGYTF. CDR3 nucleotides: TGTGCCAGCAGTCAGGACAGAAACTATGGCTACACCTTC.

The gene calls are TRBV5-6 and TRBJ1-4; tentative D call: TRBD1 (5 bases). Germline V gives CDR1 SGHDT, CDR2 YYEEEE. This CDR3 contains 15 residues. The V gene lost 5 bases and the J gene lost 0 bases, with 11 bases spanning the gap. The CDR3 sequence: CASREGVSTNEKLFF. DNA for the CDR3: TGTGCCAGCAGAGAAGGGGTTTCAACTAATGAAAAACTGTTTTTT.

The J gene is TRBJ2-2, the V gene TRBV19; a possible D gene is TRBD2 (5 bases). Trimming took off 8 bases at V and 7 bases at J, with 11 bases between the two ends. The CDR3 contains 12 residues. Per the germline V gene, CDR1 is LNHDA and CDR2 is SQIVND (reference sequence). CDR3 region: CASVDGVGELFF. CDR3 in DNA: TGTGCCAGTGTTGACGGGGTCGGGGAGCTGTTTTTT.

The V call is TRBV2, the J call TRBJ2-7, with a weak D call TRBD2 (5 bases). The germline V and J ends were trimmed by 3 bases and 6 bases, with 6 bases remaining between them. Germline assignment: CDR1 SNHLY and CDR2 FYNNEI. The CDR3 has 11 residues. CDR3 DNA: TGTGCCAGCAGTGAGGCGGGCGAGCAGTACTTC. It codes for CASSEAGEQYF.

This sequence joins TRBV28 and TRBJ2-7, with TRBD2 identical over 12 bases. This CDR3 has 17 residues. CDR1 and CDR2 from the germline V gene are MDHEN and SYDVKM. The ends lost 3 bases at V and 3 bases at J; junction bases unmatched: 9. This chain's CDR3 is CASSFSLAGGPDYEQYF. The CDR3 nucleotides read TGTGCCAGCAGTTTTTCGCTAGCGGGAGGGCCGGACTACGAGCAGTACTTC.

This chain joins TRBV7-9 and TRBJ1-3; 11 positions match TRBD1. J gave up 2 bases and V 5 bases, and 11 bases lay outside the gene matches. Germline-derived CDR1 and CDR2 are SEHNR and FQNEAQ (reference sequence). The CDR3 is made up of 18 amino acids. CDR3 DNA sequence: TGTGCCAGCAGCCCCTCCATGGCGGGACAGGGGGCTGGAAACACCATATATTTT. Protein sequence: CASSPSMAGQGAGNTIYF.

The rearrangement joins TRBV6-4 to TRBJ2-3; possible D gene TRBD2, 5 bases. The CDR3 contains 14 residues. Germline loops: CDR1 MRHNA, CDR2 SNTAGT. Trimming shortened V by 4 bases and J by 1 base, and 9 bases separated the two germline ends. The CDR3, as DNA: TGTGCCAGCAGTGCGGGGTTGGGCACAGATACGCAGTATTTT. This gives the protein CASSAGLGTDTQYF.

J is TRBJ2-2 and V is TRBV19, with TRBD1 matching over 8 bases. After removal of 3 bases from V and 6 bases from J, the junction contained 15 bases not matched to a gene. In germline, CDR1 is LNHDA, CDR2 SQIVND (reference sequence). The CDR3 contains 18 residues. In DNA form, the CDR3 reads TGTGCCAGTAGTATCCTGGCAGGGGGCGTCGGTTTCGCCGGGGAGCTGTTTTTT. Translation gives CASSILAGGVGFAGELFF.

The chain recombines TRBV2 with TRBJ2-1, with TRBD2 matching over 12 bases. The CDR3 is made up of 16 amino acids. The J segment lost 13 bases and the V segment lost 6 bases, leaving 16 bases of the junction unmatched. Per germline, CDR1 SNHLY and CDR2 FYNNEI. In DNA form, the CDR3 reads TGTGCCAGCAGCCTGGACACCAAGCTAGCGGGAGGGGAACAGTTCTTC. It specifies CASSLDTKLAGGEQFF.